This T cell receptor beta chain was captured by sequencing in a study of T-cell memory formation after mild COVID-19. Study information: TCR clustering was largely donor specific. General observations from the study: A subset of responding clones appeared in pre-infection memory, suggesting cross-reactive memory joined. Contracting clones from day 15 to 85 showed balanced CD4/CD8; later expanders favored CD4+.

Germline loops: CDR1 SNHLY, CDR2 FYNNEI. This CDR3 spans 17 amino acids. V lost 8 bases to trimming and J lost 0 bases; unmatched junction nucleotides: 10. TCRdb independently ran MiXCR on the 5' RACE reads; one entry per CDR3 protein. The sample consists of about 470,000 distinct CDR3 sequences, around a quarter of them appearing once. Concerning this clonotype itself: Its antigen is unidentified.

The rearrangement uses TRBV2 and TRBJ2-6, with 7 bases aligning to TRBD1. The TCR comes from an adult woman who had mild COVID-19 (a few samples of this study predate the infection). Cell type and time point are not known. Sequenced material: PBMCs or a T cell subset sorted from them (not recorded which). The CDR3 spells CASSKDRAYSGANVLTF. The CDR3 DNA reads TGTGCCAGCTCCAAAGACAGGGCCTACTCTGGGGCCAACGTCCTGACTTTC. The full variable domain, its missing parts supplied by reference TRBV2 and TRBJ2-6, is EPEVTQTPSHQVTQMGQEVILRCVPISNHLYFYWYRQILGQKVEFLVSFYNNEISEKSEIFDDQFSVERPDGSNFTLKIRSTKLEDSAMYFCASSKDRAYSGANVLTFGAGSRLTVL.